This T cell receptor (beta chain) is drawn from a study of T cell repertoires in aging, cancer and after chemotherapy (dated by TCRdb to about 2019). Looking at the study overall: Donors were distributed across six age groups ranging from 30 or younger to 70 or older, with at least three individuals included per group. In the solid tumor group, the paired samples taken before and after chemotherapy came from patients with brain tumors (glioblastoma) who were receiving therapy based on temozolomide. The complete dataset included approximately 8.8 million TCR reads. The study profiled peripheral blood TCR beta repertoires from healthy donors and cancer patients to examine immunoaging and T cell reconstitution after chemotherapy. Alongside approximately 95 healthy donors serving as a reference group, the cohort included some 220 cancer patients, of whom 90 to 94 had hematological cancers and about 130 had solid cancers.

Overall results and qualifications from the work: Compared with age-matched healthy donors, untreated patients with hematological or solid cancers had significantly lower TCR diversity and higher clonality in blood. In both cancer cohorts, median generation probability rose over the chemotherapy interval, which suggests that the repertoire was reconstituted through rebound thymic output. Declining TCR diversity with age in healthy donors was mainly explained by loss of richness; in cancer patients, loss of evenness also contributed. According to the authors, the repertoire data do not permit conclusions about immunological memory after chemotherapy.

Rearranged TRB sequences spanning V, D and J segments were amplified in a multiplex touch-down PCR with a mixed TRB-A/B primer pool. Illumina adapters and sample indices were attached to the amplicons in two consecutive PCR reactions using Phusion HS II polymerase. The amplicons were purified from gel with the NucleoSpin Gel and PCR Clean-up kit and then assessed with Qubit and an Agilent 2100 Bioanalyzer. The libraries were sequenced on an Illumina MiSeq with 600-cycle, single-indexed, paired-end runs. In the paper's pipeline: MiXCR versions 2.12 and 3.0.5 were used to process the TRB sequences. A clone was defined as each unique CDR3 nucleotide sequence, and only productive sequences supported by at least two reads were kept. Repertoire metrics included Shannon diversity, evenness, clonality (one minus evenness), and alpha-parameterized diversity profiles from alpha 0 to 5. The IGoR algorithm was used to calculate generation probabilities for clones in the paired samples taken before and after chemotherapy. In-frame beta chains were kept once TCRdb had trimmed the public reads at Q25 with fastp and called clones with MiXCR. Entries are consolidated by CDR3 protein sequence, retaining the most common genes and DNA. The V and J calls here are based on TCRdb, not the publication. The sample contains about 770 distinct CDR3 sequences, over 25% of them found a single time. The ten top clones hold approximately 39% of the sample.

Instead of sorted cells or RNA, genomic DNA extracted from peripheral blood served as the source for amplifying TCR beta rearrangements. Including the terminal cysteine and phenylalanine, the CDR3 comprises 13 residues. Only the CDR3 DNA stays, 39 bases, in frame from base 1. V and J lose 1 base and 7 bases, and a span of 7 bases separates them. For CDR1 and CDR2, the germline V gene lists SGHAT and FQNNGV. This clonotype occurred a few times. This clone's antigen is unknown. The sample holds no much larger clone one base away, and base qualities are not on file. The material sequenced was blood. The V and J segments used are TRBV11-2 and TRBJ1-4; confidence is insufficient to name the D gene. This clonotype was obtained from a human donor with a solid tumor. The CDR3 is CASSLGSREKLFF. The DNA sequence is given as TGTGCCAGCAGCTTAGGCTCCCGTGAAAAACTGTTTTTT.